Listed below are T cell receptor beta chains from one sample, sequenced in a study of T cells expressing NK-cell markers. TCRdb re-analyzed the 5' RACE reads; it lists each CDR3 protein once, without DNA. The sample table sets out under 600,000 distinct CDR3 sequences. The source material was blood T cells: a sorted CD56 or NKG2C T cell subset, CD4+ or CD8+ T cells, or bulk PBMC T cells (not recorded which). Receptor source: a woman aged 45-60 years in good health. Each CDR3 is given with its conserved first and last residue.

>TRBV28|TRBJ2-2
CASSPLVGELFF
>TRBV15|TRBJ2-1
CATSRLGGPLFF
>TRBV10-2|TRBJ2-7
CASGLASEQYF
>TRBV30|TRBJ2-5
CAWSEDSQETQYF
>TRBV20-1|TRBJ2-5
CSAGTGKETQYF
>TRBV20-1|TRBJ2-3
CSARASETRDTQYF
>TRBV12-3/TRBV12-4|TRBJ2-7
CASSSLSATSGNSYEQYF
>TRBV20-1|TRBJ1-4
CSATRTPGVAEKLFF
>TRBV12-3/TRBV12-4|TRBJ2-5
CASSFGTPRGTQYF
>TRBV24-1|TRBJ2-1
CATTGTSGNNEQFF
>TRBV29-1|TRBJ2-7
CSVSDRRAYEQYF
>TRBV25-1|TRBJ2-3
CASSEIWGSSADTQYF
>TRBV5-1|TRBJ2-1
CASSLIREGEQFF
>TRBV7-8|TRBJ2-7
CASGARENYEQYF
>TRBV19|TRBJ2-1
CASSAYLSGGHEQFF
>TRBV4-1|TRBJ1-1
CASSQPTERWAFF
>TRBV7-2|TRBJ2-5
CASSLVGRKETQYF
>TRBV5-1|TRBJ2-3
CASSPLGGLSSTDTQYF
>TRBV9|TRBJ1-6
CASGAYHNSPLHF
>TRBV24-1|TRBJ2-1
CATSDRAAPSYNEQFF
>TRBV4-1|TRBJ2-7
CASSQRGNGGNYEQYF
>TRBV20-1|TRBJ2-3
CSASLTTLRGTDTQYF
>TRBV10-1|TRBJ2-1
CASGEVNEQFF
>TRBV3-1|TRBJ2-7
CASSQGVGGTVQYF
>TRBV30|TRBJ1-1
CALSGPINTEAFF
>TRBV7-9|TRBJ2-3
CASSPQGIMSTDTQYF
>TRBV5-1|TRBJ2-7
CASSYTSGRYEQYF
>TRBV12-3/TRBV12-4|TRBJ2-5
CASSFLAGGILQETQYF
>TRBV27|TRBJ2-6
CASSLRGGDRYSGANVLTF
>TRBV4-1|TRBJ2-2
CASSLSGRAGELFF
>TRBV20-1|TRBJ1-6
CSARTGTGNSPLHF
>TRBV11-2|TRBJ2-3
CASSLLRRMRLDTQYF